The 18 T cell receptor beta chains below were found in one sample sequenced in a study of cytomegalovirus exposure and HLA in healthy donors. The PCR ran on 60 Vbeta and 13 Jbeta primers. Assay used: immunoSEQ multiplex PCR; TCRdb lists only in-frame clones, some missing. In the table there are 160,000 or so clones, 70% to 80% of which are singletons. The material sequenced was PBMCs. These receptors all come from a male donor in good health and CMV-seronegative.

The rearrangement links TRBV28 to TRBJ2-2; TRBD2 aligns across 9 bases. The J segment lost 7 bases and the V segment lost 8 bases, leaving 2 bases of the junction unmatched. In germline, CDR1 is MDHEN, CDR2 SYDVKM. The CDR3 loop spans 12 amino acids. In DNA form, the CDR3 reads TGTGCCAGCGGGACTAGCAGCGGGGAGCTGTTTTTT. Its translation is CASGTSSGELFF.

This clone has more than one count but fewer than ten. The CDR3 bases are TGTGCCACCAGCAGAGATCATAGTGGATACGGGGTTCCATCCTACGAGCAGTACTTC. It is translated as CATSRDHSGYGVPSYEQYF. J is TRBJ2-7 and V is TRBV15; a possible D gene is TRBD2 (5 bases). Trimming removed 0 bases at V and 1 base at J, with 22 bases between. The length of the CDR3 is 19 residues. Per germline, CDR1 LNHNV and CDR2 YYDKDF (reference sequence).

J is TRBJ2-1 and V is TRBV11-3, with unresolved D. CDR1 and CDR2 from the germline V gene are SGHNT and YENEEA. The CDR3 is 13 amino acids. Trimming pared 1 base from V and 7 bases from J, leaving 8 bases between. CDR3 residues: CASSLGGRNEQFF. Here the CDR3 DNA reads TGTGCCAGCAGCTTAGGAGGTCGAAATGAGCAGTTCTTC.

The gene calls are TRBV6-1 and TRBJ1-5, with a tentative D call TRBD1 (6 bases). V was pared by 7 bases and J by 7 bases, with 17 bases between. Looked up from germline, CDR1 is MNHNS and CDR2 is SASEGT. The CDR3 contains 14 residues. CDR3 sequence reads: CASNTGTIGQPQHF. CDR3 in DNA: TGTGCCAGCAATACCGGGACAATAGGACAGCCCCAGCATTTT.

This clone turned up a few times. The chain couples TRBV28 to TRBJ2-4, with 9 bases lining up with TRBD1. Germline lookup yields CDR1 MDHEN and CDR2 SYDVKM. V was pared by 10 bases and J by 7 bases, with 2 bases of the junction left unmatched. The CDR3 totals 11 residues. The CDR3 DNA is TGTGCCACCGGACAGGGGAACATTCAGTACTTC. Residues: CATGQGNIQYF.

The chain is built from TRBV11-3 and TRBJ2-1, with 10 bases lining up with TRBD2. With 0 bases clipped from V and 8 bases from J, the junction kept 7 bases outside the gene matches. The CDR3 spans 16 residues. CDR1 and CDR2 (germline): SGHNT, YENEEA. DNA for the CDR3: TGTGCCAGCAGCTTAGATCTGAGCGGGGGGGCCCATGAGCAGTTCTTC. Translation gives CASSLDLSGGAHEQFF.

Concerning this clone: In the same sample, other DNA sequences code for this CDR3. This chain connects TRBV7-2 to TRBJ1-4; D unclear. Trimming shortened V by 3 bases and J by 7 bases, and 3 bases separated the two germline ends. Germline-derived CDR1 and CDR2 are SGHTA and FQGNSA. The CDR3 covers 11 residues. For the CDR3, the DNA is TGTGCCAGCAGCTTTAGTGAAAAACTGTTTTTT. Translation gives CASSFSEKLFF.

The rearrangement joins TRBV11-2 to TRBJ1-5; unclear D gene. This CDR3 has 15 residues. Per germline, CDR1 SGHAT and CDR2 FQNNGV. The V and J ends lost 1 base and 7 bases respectively, with 14 bases between them. CDR3 sequence reads: CASSLGAGSGQPQHF. Written as DNA, the CDR3 is TGTGCCAGCAGCTTAGGGGCCGGGTCGGGACAGCCCCAGCATTTT.

This clone is a singleton in its sample. V and J are TRBV19 and TRBJ2-5; 11 bases are a match to TRBD2. Germline CDR1 is LNHDA and CDR2 is SQIVND (reference sequence). The CDR3 sequence is 15 residues long. The J segment lost 2 bases and the V segment lost 7 bases, leaving 6 bases of the junction unmatched. For the CDR3, the DNA is TGTGCCAGTACCGCGACTAGCGGGGCACAAGAGACCCAGTACTTC. Protein sequence: CASTATSGAQETQYF.

The chain recombines TRBV4-3 with TRBJ2-7; 10 bases agree with TRBD1. V trimming: 0 bases; J trimming: 5 bases; junction bases outside the gene matches: 16. Germline V gene lookup returns CDR1 LGHNA and CDR2 YSLEER. The CDR3 runs 19 residues. CDR3 DNA sequence: TGCGCCAGCAGCCAAGATGTCGGAGTTTGGGGACAGGGGCTCAACGAGCAGTACTTC. Protein product: CASSQDVGVWGQGLNEQYF.

V gene TRBV27 combines with J gene TRBJ2-5; D is unresolved. The V gene's germline CDR1 is MNHEY and CDR2 SMNVEV (reference sequence). The CDR3 runs to 13 residues. The V and J ends lost 3 bases and 5 bases respectively, with 10 bases between them. The CDR3, as DNA: TGTGCCAGCAGTTTCTACGGAGAGGAGACCCAGTACTTC. Translating it yields CASSFYGEETQYF.

This clone was seen just once. The chain employs TRBV4-2 and TRBJ2-3; 8 positions agree with TRBD2. CDR3 length equals 17 residues. Germline values: CDR1 LGHNA, CDR2 YNFKEQ. J gave up 1 base and V 0 bases, and 6 bases lay outside the gene matches. CDR3 loop: CASSQDEGGGRTDTQYF. CDR3 coding DNA: TGTGCCAGCAGCCAAGATGAGGGCGGGGGGCGCACAGATACGCAGTATTTT.

This rearrangement joins TRBV18 to TRBJ1-5, with D perhaps matching TRBD1 (5 bases). Germline CDR1 reads KGHSH; CDR2 reads LQKENI. The CDR3 totals 15 residues. The V and J ends lost 4 bases and 3 bases respectively, with 13 bases between them. In DNA, the CDR3 is TGTGCCAGCTCACTTCAGGGTTCGGACAATCAGCCCCAGCATTTT. Translating it yields CASSLQGSDNQPQHF.

J is TRBJ1-4 and V is TRBV13; 9 bases map to TRBD1. V lost 5 bases, J lost 4 bases, and 14 bases stayed unmatched. Germline values: CDR1 PRHDT, CDR2 FYEKMQ (reference sequence). The CDR3 runs to 18 residues. Here the CDR3 reads CASSKWDREMGNNEKLFF. In DNA form, the CDR3 reads TGTGCCAGCAGCAAATGGGACAGGGAAATGGGAAATAATGAAAAACTGTTTTTT.

This chain connects TRBV2 to TRBJ2-7; D is unclear. The CDR3 extends over 12 amino acids. The V end lost 1 base, the J end lost 3 bases, and 4 bases lay between the germline ends. The germline gives CDR1 SNHLY, CDR2 FYNNEI. CDR3 DNA sequence: TGTGCCAGCAGTGAAGTTCTCTACGAGCAGTACTTC. It codes for CASSEVLYEQYF.

The chain couples TRBV28 to TRBJ2-4; 7 bases match TRBD2. V trimming: 3 bases; J trimming: 5 bases; junction bases outside the gene matches: 4. This CDR3 is 14 amino acids long. Germline loops: CDR1 MDHEN, CDR2 SYDVKM. CDR3 sequence reads: CASSLAGRENIQYF. The CDR3 nucleotides read TGTGCCAGCAGTTTGGCAGGGAGGGAAAACATTCAGTACTTC.

The chain uses TRBV5-6 and TRBJ2-7, with a weak D call TRBD2 (5 bases). Trimming removed 0 bases from V and 6 bases from J, with 13 bases in between. CDR1 and CDR2 from the germline V gene are SGHDT and YYEEEE. The CDR3 has 14 residues. This chain's CDR3 is CASSLGRGWVEQYF. CDR3 bases: TGTGCCAGCAGCTTGGGGAGAGGGTGGGTCGAGCAGTACTTC.

J is TRBJ2-7 and V is TRBV15; 12 positions agree with TRBD2. The CDR3 spans 16 residues. Germline V CDR1 and CDR2: LNHNV, YYDKDF (reference sequence). Germline trimming cut 3 bases from V and 5 bases from J; bases unmatched to any gene: 8. The CDR3 nucleotides are TGTGCCACCAGCAGGTTAACTAGCGGGAGGAGCGACGAGCAGTACTTC. This codes for CATSRLTSGRSDEQYF.